The rows below give T cell receptor beta chains drawn from one sample of a study of cytomegalovirus exposure and HLA in healthy donors. Sequencing used immunoSEQ multiplex PCR; TCRdb keeps in-frame clones, though not all of them. The sample consists of approximately 91,000 clones, over 65% of them appearing once. Input material: PBMCs. The receptors were sampled from a human donor in good health. The CDR3 runs from the conserved cysteine through the conserved F or W. The D gene is left open where the match is weak. Size is stated for part of the rows, as once, few or many counts, or as a class when the clone is expanded.

NA | TRBJ2-5 | TRBV9 | NA | TGTGCCAGCAGCCCACCGGGGGTTCGGGAGACCCAGTACTTC | CASSPPGVRETQYF
TRBD1 | TRBJ2-2 | TRBV19 | NA | TGTGCCAGTAGTTGGGACAGCCAACGGACGCTGAACACCGGGGAGCTGTTTTTT | CASSWDSQRTLNTGELFF
TRBD2 | TRBJ2-7 | TRBV27 | NA | TGTGCCAGCACTACAAGCCTAGCGGGGGCCCAGCAGTACTTC | CASTTSLAGAQQYF
TRBD2 | TRBJ2-1 | TRBV18 | NA | TGTGCCAGCTCACAAAGCGGGAGGATATACAATGAGCAGTTCTTC | CASSQSGRIYNEQFF
TRBD1 | TRBJ1-4 | TRBV10-2 | NA | TGCGCCAGCCGGGACAGGGGTGGTGAAAAACTGTTTTTT | CASRDRGGEKLFF
TRBD1 | TRBJ2-7 | TRBV7-2 | NA | TGTGCCAGCAGCTTAGGACCGGGACAGGGGATGGAGCAGTACTTC | CASSLGPGQGMEQYF
NA | TRBJ2-6 | TRBV7-9 | NA | TGTGCCAGCAGCTTACAGCGGAAGAGGACCTCTGGGGCCAACGTCCTGACTTTC | CASSLQRKRTSGANVLTF
TRBD2 | TRBJ2-1 | TRBV7-8 | NA | TGTGCCAGCAGCTTAGTAGCTAGCGGTGAGCAGTTCTTC | CASSLVASGEQFF
TRBD1 | TRBJ2-5 | TRBV28 | few | TGTGCCAGCAGTCGGACAGGCGGGGAGACCCAGTACTTC | CASSRTGGETQYF
NA | TRBJ1-2 | TRBV30 | NA | TGTGCCTGGAGTGCAAGGGACACCTCCTTCTATGGCTACACCTTC | CAWSARDTSFYGYTF
NA | TRBJ1-5 | TRBV27 | NA | TGTGCCAGCAGTTTAAAGCGGAGTAATCAGCCCCAGCATTTT | CASSLKRSNQPQHF
NA | TRBJ2-7 | TRBV4-1 | NA | TGCGCCAGCAGCCAGGGGGCAGGCGACGAGCAGTACTTC | CASSQGAGDEQYF
NA | TRBJ2-7 | TRBV25-1 | NA | TGTGCCAGCAGTGAAGGAGTCGAGCAGTACTTC | CASSEGVEQYF
TRBD2 | TRBJ2-3 | TRBV11-2 | NA | TGTGCCAGCAGTCCGGGACTAGGCACAGATACGCAGTATTTT | CASSPGLGTDTQYF
TRBD1 | TRBJ2-7 | TRBV18 | NA | TGTGCCAGCTCACGGGACAGGATCTACGAGCAGTACTTC | CASSRDRIYEQYF
TRBD2 | TRBJ2-2 | TRBV27 | NA | TGTGCCAGCAGTTTCCAACTAGCGGGGGGGCGGGGCGGGGAGCTGTTTTTT | CASSFQLAGGRGGELFF
TRBD2 | TRBJ2-1 | TRBV4-1 | NA | TGCGCCAGCAGCCCCGCCCAAGCGGGAGCCTACAATGAGCAGTTCTTC | CASSPAQAGAYNEQFF
NA | TRBJ1-5 | TRBV19 | NA | TGTGCCAGTAGTATGTGGCGACAGTCTCCCCGCAATCAGCCCCAGCATTTT | CASSMWRQSPRNQPQHF
NA | TRBJ2-4 | TRBV15 | NA | TGTGCCACCAGCAGATCAGACAGTTTCAAAGGAAACATTCAGTACTTC | CATSRSDSFKGNIQYF
TRBD2 | TRBJ2-5 | TRBV7-2 | NA | TGTGCCAGCAGCTTAGCTCGCCTAGCGGGGGGGGAGACCCAGTACTTC | CASSLARLAGGETQYF
NA | TRBJ1-5 | TRBV27 | once | TGTGCCAGCAGCGGGTGGGGCTCCGCTCAGCCCCAGCATTTT | CASSGWGSAQPQHF
NA | TRBJ2-7 | TRBV7-6 | NA | TGTGCCAGCAGCAGGGACACGAGCTCCTACGAGCAGTACTTC | CASSRDTSSYEQYF
NA | TRBJ2-1 | TRBV5-4 | NA | TGTGCCAGCAGCCCCCCATGGGGGGGCGTCAATGAGCAGTTCTTC | CASSPPWGGVNEQFF
NA | TRBJ2-7 | TRBV10-3 | NA | TGTGCCATCAGCGCAGACATCCACCCTACCTACGAGCAGTACTTC | CAISADIHPTYEQYF
NA | TRBJ2-7 | TRBV19 | NA | TGTGCCAGTAGTGAGTACGGCTACGAGCAGTACTTC | CASSEYGYEQYF
TRBD2 | TRBJ2-5 | TRBV5-5 | once | TGTGCCAGCAGCTTACGGACTAGCCCCCTCGAAGAGACCCAGTACTTC | CASSLRTSPLEETQYF
NA | TRBJ1-2 | TRBV14 | medium-sized | TGTGCCAGCAGCCAATCGCGGGGTAAAGTGTTTGGCTACACCTTC | CASSQSRGKVFGYTF
NA | TRBJ2-7 | TRBV6-5 | NA | TGTGCCAGCACTCGATCCGGGACACTTCTCGAGCAGTACTTC | CASTRSGTLLEQYF
NA | TRBJ2-1 | TRBV14 | few | TGTGCCAGCAGCCGTTTTCCCCCTAGGGGTGAGCAGTTCTTC | CASSRFPPRGEQFF
NA | TRBJ2-7 | TRBV4-1 | NA | TGCGCCAGCAGCCAAGGGAGGGCCTACGAGCAGTACTTC | CASSQGRAYEQYF
NA | TRBJ2-5 | TRBV9 | once | TGTGCCAGCAGCCCCAGCGGGGAGACCCAGTACTTC | CASSPSGETQYF
NA | TRBJ2-1 | TRBV28 | NA | TGTGCCAGCAGCCCAAACCCACAGGGTCTCGGTGGATTTTTCTTC | CASSPNPQGLGGFFF
NA | TRBJ1-4 | TRBV5-4 | NA | TGTGCCAGCAGCCGGTCGACAACCCGGAATGAAAAACTGTTTTTT | CASSRSTTRNEKLFF
TRBD2 | TRBJ2-4 | TRBV10-1 | once | TGCGCCAGCAGTGACCCGGGGGGACTGTTCAAAAACATTCAGTACTTC | CASSDPGGLFKNIQYF
NA | TRBJ1-1 | TRBV29-1 | few | TGCAGCGTTGTAGGAGCGGTCGGCACTGAAGCTTTCTTT | CSVVGAVGTEAFF
NA | TRBJ2-5 | TRBV11-2 | NA | TGTGCCAGCAGACGATCGGCTAGCGCTTACCAAGAGACCCAGTACTTC | CASRRSASAYQETQYF
NA | TRBJ2-7 | TRBV7-2 | NA | TGTGCCAGCAGCCTGTCAGGGGTATCCTACGAGCAGTACTTC | CASSLSGVSYEQYF
NA | TRBJ1-2 | TRBV19 | NA | TGTGCCAGTAGTATGGAGGTGGGGTACTGTGGCTACACCTTC | CASSMEVGYCGYTF
NA | TRBJ1-2 | TRBV30 | NA | TGTGCCTGGATGCGGGCAGTCTATGGCTACACCTTC | CAWMRAVYGYTF
NA | TRBJ2-7 | TRBV6-6 | few | TGTGCCAGCCGTGTCTCCTACGAGCAGTACTTC | CASRVSYEQYF
TRBD1 | TRBJ1-1 | TRBV5-1 | NA | TGCGCCAGCAGCTTGCAGGGGGCGGGATACACTGAAGCTTTCTTT | CASSLQGAGYTEAFF
TRBD1 | TRBJ2-7 | TRBV4-3 | NA | TGCGCCAGCAGCCAAGAATTACAGGGGGCCTACGAGCAGTACTTC | CASSQELQGAYEQYF
TRBD1 | TRBJ1-6 | TRBV6-4 | once | TGTGCCAGCAGTGACTCGGGGGACAGAGGCGGTTCACCCCTCCACTTT | CASSDSGDRGGSPLHF
NA | TRBJ2-2 | TRBV7-6 | NA | TGTGCCAGCAGCGCAACTCTACCTTTGACCGGGGAGCTGTTTTTT | CASSATLPLTGELFF
TRBD2 | TRBJ2-1 | TRBV27 | NA | TGTGCCAGCAGTTTATCGGTCGCGGGAGGGCCCCCCAATGAGCAGTTCTTC | CASSLSVAGGPPNEQFF
NA | TRBJ1-1 | TRBV7-2 | NA | TGTGCCAGCAGCTTACGCGGAGGAGGGGAAGCTTTCTTT | CASSLRGGGEAFF
TRBD1 | TRBJ1-5 | TRBV29-1 | NA | TGCAGCGTCCGCGACAGGGGCTGGGATCAGCCCCAGCATTTT | CSVRDRGWDQPQHF
NA | TRBJ1-2 | TRBV7-3 | once | TGTGCCAGCAGCTTAAGGGGGCTGGATGGCTACACCTTC | CASSLRGLDGYTF
TRBD2 | TRBJ2-2 | TRBV7-9 | few | TGTGCCAGCAGCCCCCCTCGGTCGGCCCGGGGGGTTTACACCGGGGAGCTGTTTTTT | CASSPPRSARGVYTGELFF
NA | TRBJ2-7 | TRBV27 | once | TGTGCCAGCAGTTTAGCGGGTGCCGCCTACGAGCAGTACTTC | CASSLAGAAYEQYF
NA | TRBJ2-5 | TRBV7-9 | NA | TGTGCCAGCAGCCCGAGACCTACAGGGATGGAGACCCAGTACTTC | CASSPRPTGMETQYF
NA | TRBJ2-5 | TRBV5-1 | NA | TGCGCCAGCACCGCGGGGAGCCATCAAGAGACCCAGTACTTC | CASTAGSHQETQYF
TRBD1 | TRBJ1-4 | TRBV28 | NA | TGTGCCAGCAGGGGCGACAGGGATAGGGAAAAACTGTTTTTT | CASRGDRDREKLFF
TRBD2 | TRBJ2-7 | TRBV9 | NA | TGTGCCAGCAGCCACGCCCCAGGGACTAGCTCCTACGAGCAGTACTTC | CASSHAPGTSSYEQYF
TRBD2 | TRBJ2-2 | TRBV5-6 | NA | TGTGCCAGCAGCTTGGGGCTAGCGGGGGTTCGGAACACCGGGGAGCTGTTTTTT | CASSLGLAGVRNTGELFF
NA | TRBJ2-5 | TRBV7-9 | NA | TGTGCCAGCAGCTCGGGTACCTGGACCCAGTACTTC | CASSSGTWTQYF
TRBD2 | TRBJ2-1 | TRBV11-2 | NA | TGTGCCAGCAGACCGGGACTAGCGATTGAGCAGTTCTTC | CASRPGLAIEQFF
TRBD2 | TRBJ2-5 | TRBV20-1 | NA | TGCAGTGCTCCTAGCGGGGGTGCCCAGTACTTC | CSAPSGGAQYF
NA | TRBJ2-1 | TRBV28 | NA | TGTGCCAGCAGTTTATATTGGGAGGGGGGCAACAATGAGCAGTTCTTC | CASSLYWEGGNNEQFF
TRBD1 | TRBJ1-2 | TRBV6-1 | NA | TGTGCCAGCAGTCAAACAGGGGATGGGGGCTACACCTTC | CASSQTGDGGYTF